The T cell receptor (beta chain) under discussion was sequenced for a study of cytomegalovirus exposure and HLA in healthy donors. Notes on this clone: Its specificity is unknown.

Healthy bone marrow donors made up the donors. The CDR3 has 15 residues. Germline trimming cut 1 base from V and 4 bases from J; bases unmatched to any gene: 4. The germline V gene has CDR1 SGHVS and CDR2 FQNEAQ. 60 Vbeta and 13 Jbeta primers were used in PCR. Profiled with immunoSEQ multiplex PCR; TCRdb holds only in-frame clones, not every one. The data hold 150,000 or so clones, with 70% to 90% observed a single time. General study results and limits: Among TCR beta chains of equal frequency, HLA-associated ones were more clonally expanded in a later analysis. A later analysis linked around 17,000 TCR beta sequences to HLA alleles at 0.05 false discovery rate.

V is TRBV7-8 and J is TRBJ1-5, with 7 bases matching TRBD1. The specimen was PBMCs. The receptor's source is a woman aged 18-29 years in good health and CMV-seronegative. CDR3 DNA: TGTGCCAGCAGCTTAGTTACAGGGGTTAATCAGCCCCAGCATTTT. Protein: CASSLVTGVNQPQHF.